The present T cell receptor beta chain was sequenced within a study of T cell responses to AZD1222 COVID-19 vaccine. Trimming pared 6 bases from V and 4 bases from J, leaving 11 bases between. The V gene's germline CDR1 is MDHEN and CDR2 SYDVKM. The CDR3 loop spans 13 amino acids. Generated by immunoSEQ multiplex PCR, the TCRdb table keeps only in-frame clones and is missing some. The sample holds 90,000 to 150,000 clones, 75% to 90% seen once. This specimen consisted of peripheral blood, obtained on day 0 of AZD1222 vaccination. The receptor was isolated from an adult in good health. V and J are TRBV28 and TRBJ2-3; D not certain. The CDR3 sequence is CASSPPEPDTQYF. CDR3 sequence (DNA): TGTGCCAGCAGCCCCCCCGAGCCAGATACGCAGTATTTT.